These 28 T cell receptor beta chains originate from one sample sequenced in a study of blood T cell repertoires in COVID-19. The protocol was immunoSEQ multiplex PCR, while the TCRdb copy is restricted to in-frame clones and leaves out a portion. The table shows approximately 90,000 clones, with about 80% occurring only once. Specimen: peripheral blood. All receptors derive from a human donor in a cohort sampled during active COVID-19.

The chain carries TRBV28 and TRBJ1-2; TRBD1 matches at 10 bases. V was clipped by 8 bases and J by 8 bases; unmatched bases: 5. Looked up from germline, CDR1 is MDHEN and CDR2 is SYDVKM. This CDR3 is built from 12 residues. The CDR3 is CASRRTGGGYTF. The CDR3 DNA is TGTGCCAGCCGTCGGACAGGGGGAGGCTACACCTTC.

J is TRBJ2-7 and V is TRBV4-3; the D gene is possibly TRBD2 (5 bases). The V end was cut by 5 bases, the J end by 2 bases, with 13 bases between. Germline assignment: CDR1 LGHNA and CDR2 YSLEER. The CDR3 contains 14 residues. CDR3 DNA sequence: TGCGCCAGCAGCTTGAGGACTGGCCCCTACGAGCAGTACTTC. This sequence encodes CASSLRTGPYEQYF.

This clone was recorded a few times. This chain uses TRBV4-1 with TRBJ2-3; a weak D match, TRBD1 (5 bases). The CDR3 totals 12 residues. The germline V gene has CDR1 MGHRA and CDR2 YSYEKL. The V and J ends lost 5 bases and 4 bases respectively, with 7 bases between them. CDR3 DNA: TGCGCCAGCAGCGCAGGGTCAGATACGCAGTATTTT. Its translation: CASSAGSDTQYF.

This clone has a single count. The V and J genes are TRBV14 and TRBJ1-2; a weak D match, TRBD1 (6 bases). The CDR3 contains 15 residues. The V gene lost 4 bases and the J gene lost 7 bases, with 19 bases spanning the gap. Germline CDR1 and CDR2: SGHDN and FVKESK. CDR3 sequence: CASSPDVWGRGGYTF. Here the CDR3 DNA reads TGTGCCAGCAGCCCTGACGTCTGGGGGCGAGGTGGCTACACCTTC.

This chain uses TRBV27 with TRBJ1-6; TRBD1 aligns across 9 bases. Germline CDR1 reads MNHEY; CDR2 reads SMNVEV (reference sequence). The V segment lost 2 bases and the J segment 10 bases; nucleotides outside the gene matches: 9. The CDR3 is 16 residues long. In DNA, the CDR3 is TGTGCCAGCAGTTTAACAATGGGACAGGGATGGTCACCCCTCCACTTT. This encodes CASSLTMGQGWSPLHF.

This clone was counted a few times. The chain joins TRBV28 to TRBJ1-5, with 9 bases lining up with TRBD1. Trimming at V came to 6 bases and at J to 7 bases, leaving 13 bases not matched to a gene. This CDR3 region has 16 residues. Per the germline V gene, CDR1 is MDHEN and CDR2 is SYDVKM. The CDR3 DNA reads as TGTGCCAGCAGGGATCCGGGACAGGGCGACGGACAGCCCCAGCATTTT. This translates into CASRDPGQGDGQPQHF. Full variable domain (remainder filled in from reference TRBV28 and TRBJ1-5): DVKVTQSSRYLVKRTGEKVFLECVQDMDHENMFWYRQDPGLGLRLIYFSYDVKMKEKGDIPEGYSVSREKKERFSLILESASTNQTSMYLCASRDPGQGDGQPQHFGDGTRLSIL.

The chain links TRBV7-6 to TRBJ2-5; 8 bases map to TRBD2. V was clipped by 5 bases and J by 2 bases; unmatched bases: 7. CDR1 and CDR2 from the germline V gene are SGHVS and FNYEAQ. The CDR3 has 15 amino acids. The CDR3 loop is CASSRSGSSQETQYF. The DNA for the CDR3 is TGTGCCAGCAGCCGAAGCGGGAGCTCTCAAGAGACCCAGTACTTC.

The chain links TRBV7-6 to TRBJ2-1; 11 bases match TRBD2. Unmatched junction bases numbered 8, after V lost 1 base and J lost 6 bases. CDR1 is SGHVS and CDR2 is FNYEAQ in the germline V gene. CDR3 length: 17 amino acids. The chain's CDR3 is CASSLEVAGGRGNEQFF. The CDR3 DNA is TGTGCCAGCAGCTTAGAAGTAGCGGGAGGGCGGGGCAATGAGCAGTTCTTC.

This chain joins TRBV6-5 and TRBJ2-2; the match to TRBD2 covers 7 bases. Germline-derived CDR1 and CDR2 are MNHEY and SVGAGI. V gave up 7 bases and J gave up 2 bases; unmatched junction bases: 7. The CDR3 contains 15 residues. The CDR3 nucleotides read TGTGCCAGCAACCCGCTAGCGGCAAACACCGGGGAGCTGTTTTTT. As protein: CASNPLAANTGELFF.

Only a few counts were recorded for this clone. V usage is TRBV4-2 and J usage is TRBJ1-5; no clear D. In germline, CDR1 is LGHNA, CDR2 YNFKEQ. Trimming left V 2 bases short and J 15 bases short, with 17 bases between. CDR3 length: 13 residues. The CDR3 loop reads CASSQQYSNLLHF. CDR3 sequence (DNA): TGTGCCAGCAGCCAACAATACAGTAACCTCCTGCATTTT.

V and J are TRBV11-2 and TRBJ2-1, with D uncertain. V lost 5 bases and J lost 7, with 6 bases in between. From germline, CDR1 is SGHAT and CDR2 FQNNGV. The length of the CDR3 is 11 residues. The CDR3, as DNA: TGTGCCAGCAGCCCCCTGAATGAGCAGTTCTTC. Translating it yields CASSPLNEQFF. The variable domain in full, with the rest retrieved from reference TRBV11-2 and TRBJ2-1, is EAGVAQSPRYKIIEKRQSVAFWCNPISGHATLYWYQQILGQGPKLLIQFQNNGVVDDSQLPKDRFSAERLKGVDSTLKIQPAKLEDSAVYLCASSPLNEQFFGPGTRLTVL.

The chain recombines TRBV28 with TRBJ2-7, with TRBD1 identical over 7 bases. The germline CDR1 and CDR2 sequences are MDHEN and SYDVKM. The CDR3 length is 14 residues. Unmatched junction bases numbered 10, after V lost 8 bases and J lost 3 bases. The DNA for the CDR3 is TGTGCCAGCCACCCAGGACAGGCGCTCTACGAGCAGTACTTC. This codes for CASHPGQALYEQYF.

The chain combines TRBV9 with TRBJ2-5; 10 nucleotides match TRBD2. The CDR3 covers 16 residues. Germline V gene sequence: CDR1 SGDLS, CDR2 YYNGEE. The V segment lost 2 bases and the J segment 5 bases; nucleotides outside the gene matches: 9. The CDR3 loop is CASSVGLAGVGETQYF. CDR3 sequence (DNA): TGTGCCAGCAGCGTCGGGCTAGCGGGAGTAGGGGAGACCCAGTACTTC.

The chain couples TRBV5-8 to TRBJ2-7, with TRBD1 matching over 9 bases. This CDR3 spans 16 amino acids. V shed 5 bases and J 0 bases; nucleotides not matched to a gene: 9. Germline CDR1 SGHTS, CDR2 YDEGEE. CDR3 sequence (DNA): TGTGCCAGCAGACCCGGGACAGGGCTAAGCTCCTACGAGCAGTACTTC. It translates to CASRPGTGLSSYEQYF.

V and J are TRBV24-1 and TRBJ2-1, with 8 bases matching TRBD2. Trimming at V came to 11 bases and at J to 0 bases, leaving 8 bases not matched to a gene. CDR1 and CDR2 from the germline V gene are KGHDR and SFDVKD. The CDR3 sequence is 15 residues long. CDR3 DNA: TGTGCCATCGCGAGCGGGAGTGGCTCCTACAATGAGCAGTTCTTC. Translating gives CAIASGSGSYNEQFF.

This clone has more than one count but fewer than ten. The genes are TRBV15 and TRBJ2-3; D not resolved. The V gene lost 10 bases and the J gene lost 1 base, with 12 bases spanning the gap. This CDR3 spans 13 amino acids. Germline V gene sequence: CDR1 LNHNV, CDR2 YYDKDF (reference sequence). In DNA form, the CDR3 reads TGTGCCATCGCCGTAGGAGGCACAGATACGCAGTATTTT. Its protein is CAIAVGGTDTQYF.

The chain carries TRBV7-2 and TRBJ1-6, with TRBD1 matching over 7 bases. The CDR3 extends over 15 amino acids. Germline V gives CDR1 SGHTA, CDR2 FQGNSA. Trimming at V came to 5 bases and at J to 7 bases, leaving 8 bases not matched to a gene. CDR3 DNA sequence: TGTGCCAGCAGCACGCGGGACAGCGGAAATTCACCCCTCCACTTT. This sequence encodes CASSTRDSGNSPLHF.

J is TRBJ2-3 and V is TRBV28; 7 bases fit TRBD2. Trimming took 3 bases from V and 4 from J; bases not matched to a gene: 4. Looked up from germline, CDR1 is MDHEN and CDR2 is SYDVKM. This CDR3 is 14 amino acids long. Here the CDR3 DNA reads TGTGCCAGCAGTTTCGGGAGGAGGGCAGATACGCAGTATTTT. Translating it yields CASSFGRRADTQYF.

V is TRBV30 and J is TRBJ1-3; D unclear. The V gene lost 5 bases and the J gene lost 2 bases, with 10 bases spanning the gap. The CDR3 runs 13 residues. Germline V gives CDR1 GTSNPN, CDR2 SVGIG (reference sequence). CDR3 DNA sequence: TGTGCCTGGGTATGGAGGACTGGAAACACCATATATTTT. This sequence encodes CAWVWRTGNTIYF.

The chain recombines TRBV15 with TRBJ2-1, with a possible D match to TRBD2 (6 bases). There are 11 residues in the CDR3. V was trimmed by 6 bases and J by 13 bases, leaving 13 bases between them. Per germline, CDR1 LNHNV and CDR2 YYDKDF (reference sequence). Here the CDR3 reads CATRSREVQFF. The CDR3 region has the DNA TGTGCCACCAGGTCCAGGGAGGTACAGTTCTTC.

The chain employs TRBV6-6 and TRBJ2-3, with unresolved D. Looked up from germline, CDR1 is MNHNY and CDR2 is SVGAGI (reference sequence). This CDR3 is 11 amino acids long. Trimming took 8 bases from V and 3 from J, leaving 6 bases between them. CDR3 sequence (DNA): TGTGCCAGCCTTAAAACAGATACGCAGTATTTT. This encodes CASLKTDTQYF.

The chain uses TRBV5-6 and TRBJ2-2; possibly TRBD2 for D (5 bases). CDR3 length: 16 residues. The germline CDR1 and CDR2 sequences are SGHDT and YYEEEE. Trimming removed 4 bases from V and 5 bases from J, with 18 bases in between. CDR3 nucleotide sequence: TGTGCCAGCAGCGCTGGTCACAGCGAGCGGACCGGGGAGCTGTTTTTT. Translation gives CASSAGHSERTGELFF.

This chain joins TRBV7-2 and TRBJ2-5, with 7 bases fitting TRBD1. Trimming cost V 5 bases and J 6 bases; bases outside gene matches: 9. Germline lookup yields CDR1 SGHTA and CDR2 FQGNSA. The CDR3 totals 14 residues. The CDR3 is CASSEDRAAKTQYF. CDR3 coding DNA: TGTGCCAGCAGCGAAGACAGGGCGGCGAAGACCCAGTACTTC.

This chain uses TRBV9 with TRBJ2-2; TRBD2 is a possible D gene (6 bases). Germline assignment: CDR1 SGDLS and CDR2 YYNGEE. V was shortened by 1 base and J by 4 bases, with 14 bases between the two germline ends. CDR3 size: 16 residues. CDR3 sequence reads: CASSVRETVTTGELFF. In DNA form, the CDR3 reads TGTGCCAGCAGCGTACGGGAGACAGTTACCACCGGGGAGCTGTTTTTT. The full variable domain, with the rest looked up from reference TRBV9 and TRBJ2-2, is DSGVTQTPKHLITATGQRVTLRCSPRSGDLSVYWYQQSLDQGLQFLIQYYNGEERAKGNILERFSAQQFPDLHSELNLSSLELGDSALYFCASSVRETVTTGELFFGEGSRLTVL.

V and J are TRBV29-1 and TRBJ2-3; D possibly corresponds to TRBD2 (6 bases). The CDR3 sequence is 17 residues long. Trimming left V 3 bases short and J 0 bases short, with 19 bases between. Looked up from germline, CDR1 is SQVTM and CDR2 is ANQGSEA. The DNA of the CDR3 is TGCAGCGTTGATCCTCCCGGGAGCCTTAGGAGCACAGATACGCAGTATTTT. It translates to CSVDPPGSLRSTDTQYF.

The genes are TRBV28 and TRBJ1-4; TRBD1 matches 7 bases. Per the germline V gene, CDR1 is MDHEN and CDR2 is SYDVKM. This CDR3 is built from 14 residues. V was clipped by 5 bases and J by 7 bases; unmatched bases: 7. The CDR3 nucleotides read TGTGCCAGCAGTCACACAGGGGTCGCTGAAAAACTGTTTTTT. It yields the protein CASSHTGVAEKLFF.

This clone turned up a few times. The V gene is TRBV29-1, the J gene TRBJ1-4; perhaps TRBD1 as D (5 bases). This CDR3 spans 20 amino acids. Looked up from germline, CDR1 is SQVTM and CDR2 is ANQGSEA. Trimming took 1 base from V and 0 from J, leaving 24 bases between them. CDR3 in amino acids: CSVEGGFFVSDRTTNEKLFF. The CDR3 nucleotides are TGCAGCGTTGAAGGAGGCTTTTTCGTTTCTGACAGAACAACTAATGAAAAACTGTTTTTT.

V and J are TRBV15 and TRBJ2-4, with D possibly being TRBD1 (6 bases). CDR1 is LNHNV, CDR2 YYDKDF, per germline (reference sequence). This CDR3 spans 18 amino acids. Trimming removed 0 bases at V and 0 bases at J, with 15 bases between. The CDR3 loop reads CATSREPGRGIAKNIQYF. In DNA, the CDR3 is TGTGCCACCAGCAGAGAGCCGGGCAGGGGAATAGCCAAAAACATTCAGTACTTC.